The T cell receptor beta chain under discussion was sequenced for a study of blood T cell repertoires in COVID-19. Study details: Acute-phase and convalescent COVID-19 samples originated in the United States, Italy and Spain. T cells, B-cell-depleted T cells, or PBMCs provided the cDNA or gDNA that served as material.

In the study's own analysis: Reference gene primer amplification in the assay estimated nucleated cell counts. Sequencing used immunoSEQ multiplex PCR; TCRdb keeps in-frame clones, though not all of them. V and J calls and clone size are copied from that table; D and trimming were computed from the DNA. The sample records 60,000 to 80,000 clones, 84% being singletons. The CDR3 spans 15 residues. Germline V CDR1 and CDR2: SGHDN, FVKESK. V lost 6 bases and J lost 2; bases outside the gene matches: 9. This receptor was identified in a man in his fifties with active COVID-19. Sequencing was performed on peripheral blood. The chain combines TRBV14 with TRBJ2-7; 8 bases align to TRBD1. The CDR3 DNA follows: TGTGCCAGCAGGAGCTCAGGGGGCCAGCCCTACGAGCAGTACTTC. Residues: CASRSSGGQPYEQYF.